This TCR beta chain was sequenced for a study of brain metastases from non-small cell lung cancer. Only in-frame clones appear in the TCRdb table, and some are missing; sequencing was by immunoSEQ multiplex PCR. Of about 1,500 clones listed, about 88% were seen once; the top ten hold approximately 4.4%. Looked up from germline, CDR1 is LNHDA and CDR2 is SQIVND (reference sequence). With 0 bases removed from V and 2 bases from J, the gap between germline ends came to 8 bases. The CDR3 has 15 amino acids. This clone was seen just once. The sample was tumor-adjacent normal tissue. The receptor comes from a donor aged 40 or older with non-small cell lung cancer. This chain uses TRBV19 with TRBJ2-1; perhaps D is TRBD1 or TRBD2 (5 bases each). The CDR3 reads CASSIEGPAYNEQFF. The DNA of the CDR3 is TGTGCCAGTAGTATAGAGGGACCTGCCTACAATGAGCAGTTCTTC.